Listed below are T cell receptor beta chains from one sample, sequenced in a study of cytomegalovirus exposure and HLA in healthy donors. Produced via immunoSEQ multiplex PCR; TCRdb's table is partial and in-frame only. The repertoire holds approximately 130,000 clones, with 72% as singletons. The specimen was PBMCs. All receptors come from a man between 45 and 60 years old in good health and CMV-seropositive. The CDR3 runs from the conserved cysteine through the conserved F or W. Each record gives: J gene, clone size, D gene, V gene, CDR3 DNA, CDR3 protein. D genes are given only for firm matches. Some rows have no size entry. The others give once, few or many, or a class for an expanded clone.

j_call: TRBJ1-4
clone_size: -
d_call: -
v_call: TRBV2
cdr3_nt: TGTGCCAGCACCCACTTTCTGCCTACAACAGCAACTAATGAAAAACTGTTTTTT
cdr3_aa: CASTHFLPTTATNEKLFF

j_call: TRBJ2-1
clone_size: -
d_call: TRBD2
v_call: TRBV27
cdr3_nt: TGTGCCAGCAGTTTCAGCGGGAGGGCTAACAATGAGCAGTTCTTC
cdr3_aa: CASSFSGRANNEQFF

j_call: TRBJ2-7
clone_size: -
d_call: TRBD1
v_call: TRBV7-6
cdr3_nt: TGTGCCAGCAGCTTAGGACAGGGGGGGTACGAGCAGTACTTC
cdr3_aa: CASSLGQGGYEQYF

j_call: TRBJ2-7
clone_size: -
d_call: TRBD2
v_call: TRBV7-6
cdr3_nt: TGTGCCAGCAGCTTAGGGGGGGGCTACGAGCAGTACTTC
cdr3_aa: CASSLGGGYEQYF

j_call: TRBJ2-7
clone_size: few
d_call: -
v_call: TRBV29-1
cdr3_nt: TGCAGCGTTTCAGACTATTACGAGCAGTACTTC
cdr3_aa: CSVSDYYEQYF

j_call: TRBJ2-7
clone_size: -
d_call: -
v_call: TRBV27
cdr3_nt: TGTGCCAGCAGTTTTTCAGGGGAGGGTCCCGAGCAGTACTTC
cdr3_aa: CASSFSGEGPEQYF

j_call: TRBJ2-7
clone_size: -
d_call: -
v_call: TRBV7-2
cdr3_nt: TGTGCCAGCAGCTTACCTACGGGGGAGCAGTACTTC
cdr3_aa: CASSLPTGEQYF

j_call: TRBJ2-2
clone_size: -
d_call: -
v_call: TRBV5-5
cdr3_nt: TGTGCCAGCAGCTTCGGGGTACCCACCGGGGAGCTGTTTTTT
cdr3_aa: CASSFGVPTGELFF

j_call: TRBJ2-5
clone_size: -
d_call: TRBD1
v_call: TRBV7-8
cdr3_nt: TGTGCCAGCAGCCTGGACAGGGGAGGAAGAACCCAGTACTTC
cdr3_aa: CASSLDRGGRTQYF

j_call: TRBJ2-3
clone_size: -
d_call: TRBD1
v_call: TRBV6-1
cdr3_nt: TGTGCCAGCAGTGACCCGGGACAGGGCACAGATACGCAGTATTTT
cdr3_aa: CASSDPGQGTDTQYF

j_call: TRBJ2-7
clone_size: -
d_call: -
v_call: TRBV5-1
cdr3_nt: TGCGCCAGCAGTCTGTCGGGTCAGGGGCCGAACGAGCAGTACTTC
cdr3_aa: CASSLSGQGPNEQYF

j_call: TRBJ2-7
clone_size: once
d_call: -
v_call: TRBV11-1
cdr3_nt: TGTGCCAGCAGCTTAGGATCGGCGGACAGCAGGTCCTACGAGCAGTACTTC
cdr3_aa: CASSLGSADSRSYEQYF

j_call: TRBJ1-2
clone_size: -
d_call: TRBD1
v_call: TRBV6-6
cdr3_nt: TGTGCCAGCAGTTACCCGGGACAGGGGTGGCATGGCTACACCTTC
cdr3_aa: CASSYPGQGWHGYTF

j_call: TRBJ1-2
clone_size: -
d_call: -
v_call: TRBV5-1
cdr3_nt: TGCGCCAGCAGCTTGGTCCCCGACAGCCCCTATGGCTACACCTTC
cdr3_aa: CASSLVPDSPYGYTF

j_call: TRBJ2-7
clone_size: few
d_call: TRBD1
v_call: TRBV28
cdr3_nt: TGTGCCAGCAGTTGGGGGACAGGGGGCCTCTACGAGCAGTACTTC
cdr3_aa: CASSWGTGGLYEQYF

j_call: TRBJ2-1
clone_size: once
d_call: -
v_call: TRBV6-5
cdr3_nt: TGTGCCAGCAGTTGGATAAGGGACTTCTACAATGAGCAGTTCTTC
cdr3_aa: CASSWIRDFYNEQFF

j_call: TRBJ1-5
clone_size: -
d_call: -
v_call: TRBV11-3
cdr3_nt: TGTGCCAGCAGCTTAGATTCAGATCAGCCCCAGCATTTT
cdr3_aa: CASSLDSDQPQHF

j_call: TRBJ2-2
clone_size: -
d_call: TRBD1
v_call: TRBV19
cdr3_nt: TGTGCCAGTAGTATAGGCCGACAGGGAAGCACCGGGGAGCTGTTTTTT
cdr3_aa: CASSIGRQGSTGELFF

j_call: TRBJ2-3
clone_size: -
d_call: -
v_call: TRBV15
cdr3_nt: TGTGCCACCAGCAGAGACGTAGGGGGATTGGCAGATACGCAGTATTTT
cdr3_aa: CATSRDVGGLADTQYF

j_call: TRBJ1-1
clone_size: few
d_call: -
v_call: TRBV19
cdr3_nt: TGTGCCAGTAGGGGACTCGGGATCCTCAACACTGAAGCTTTCTTT
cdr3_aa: CASRGLGILNTEAFF

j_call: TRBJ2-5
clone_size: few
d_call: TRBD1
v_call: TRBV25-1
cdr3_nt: TGTGCCAGCAGTGCCCGGGACAGGGTTCAAGAGACCCAGTACTTC
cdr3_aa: CASSARDRVQETQYF

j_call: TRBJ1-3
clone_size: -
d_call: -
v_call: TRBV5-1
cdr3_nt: TGCGCCAGCAGCGCGACTTATACTGGAAACACCATATATTTT
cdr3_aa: CASSATYTGNTIYF

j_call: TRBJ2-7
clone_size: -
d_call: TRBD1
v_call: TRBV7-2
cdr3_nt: TGTGCCAGCAGCTTAGGAGGACAGGGGTTGTCCTACGAGCAGTACTTC
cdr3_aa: CASSLGGQGLSYEQYF

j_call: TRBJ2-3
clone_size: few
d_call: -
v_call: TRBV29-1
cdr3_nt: TGCAGCGTTGATGGGACTAGCACAGATACGCAGTATTTT
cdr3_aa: CSVDGTSTDTQYF

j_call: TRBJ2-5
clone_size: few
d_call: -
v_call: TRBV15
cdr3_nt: TGTGCCACCAGCAGCTCCGCCGTGGGGGCGGGAGAGACCCAGTACTTC
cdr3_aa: CATSSSAVGAGETQYF

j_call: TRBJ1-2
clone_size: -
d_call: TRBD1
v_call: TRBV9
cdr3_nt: TGTGCCAGCAGCCCAAACCGGGACAGCTATGGCTACACCTTC
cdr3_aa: CASSPNRDSYGYTF

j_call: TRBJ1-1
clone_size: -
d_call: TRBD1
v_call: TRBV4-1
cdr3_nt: TGCGCCAGCAGCCAACGATTACAGGGGGGCACTGAAGCTTTCTTT
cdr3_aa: CASSQRLQGGTEAFF

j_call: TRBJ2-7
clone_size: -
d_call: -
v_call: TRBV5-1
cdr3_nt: TGCGCCAGCAGATCAGGGGTGCCCATCTCCTACGAGCAGTACTTC
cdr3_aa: CASRSGVPISYEQYF

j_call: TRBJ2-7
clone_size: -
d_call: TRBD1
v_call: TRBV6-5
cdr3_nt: TGTGCCAGCAGTGAGGGACAGCTCGAGCAGTACTTC
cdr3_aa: CASSEGQLEQYF

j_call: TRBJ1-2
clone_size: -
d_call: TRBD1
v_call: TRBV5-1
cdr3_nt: TGCGCCAGCAGCTTGACGACAGGGAACTATGGCTACACCTTC
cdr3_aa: CASSLTTGNYGYTF

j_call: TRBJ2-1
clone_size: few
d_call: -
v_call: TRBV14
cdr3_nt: TGTGCCAGCAGCCAAGCTTGGAGTAATGAGCAGTTCTTC
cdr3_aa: CASSQAWSNEQFF

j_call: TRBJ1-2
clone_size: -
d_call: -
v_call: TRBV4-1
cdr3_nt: TGCGCCAGCAGCCAAGATAGAGGGAATGGCTACACCTTC
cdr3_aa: CASSQDRGNGYTF

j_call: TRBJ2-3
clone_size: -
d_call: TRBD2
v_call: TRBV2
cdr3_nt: TGTGCCAGCAGCCTGGGACTAGCTCGCGCAGATACGCAGTATTTT
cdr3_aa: CASSLGLARADTQYF

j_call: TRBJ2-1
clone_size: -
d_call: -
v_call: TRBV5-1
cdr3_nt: TGCGCCAGCAGCCCGGGCGGAGTGCGGGCCGGCAATGAGCAGTTCTTC
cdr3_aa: CASSPGGVRAGNEQFF